A single sample gave rise to the 7 T cell receptor beta chains below, sequenced in a study of regulatory T cells in long-lasting Graves disease. With iRepertoire HTBI primers and Arm-PCR of CDR3 regions, TCR beta libraries were built. Using its own MiXCR run on the multiplex PCR reads, TCRdb lists one record per CDR3 protein. Of approximately 350,000 distinct CDR3 sequences in the sample, around 15% are singletons; the top ten hold around 20%. As for time point: newly diagnosed GD, antithyroid drugs for less than 3 months. RNA extracted from PBMCs served as the sequencing template. The same sample was also studied in work on T cells in Graves' hyperthyroidism and ophthalmopathy.

The sequencing here drew on peripheral blood mononuclear cells (PBMCs), taken at new diagnosis, from a patient treated with antithyroid drugs. The receptors here all came from a young woman with Graves disease.

The CDR3: CASSDPGAGNTIYF. The CDR3 DNA reads TGCGCCAGCAGTGATCCAGGGGCTGGAAACACCATATATTTT. The V and J genes are TRBV10-1 and TRBJ1-3; tentative D call: TRBD1 (6 bases). V dropped 3 bases and J dropped 2 bases, with 8 bases sitting between them. This CDR3 contains 14 residues. Germline V gene lookup returns CDR1 WNHNN and CDR2 SYGVQD (reference sequence).

Worth noting for this clonotype: A much larger clone lies a single base off, so this may be a read error. This chain joins TRBV5-1 and TRBJ2-5, with a possible D match to TRBD1 (5 bases). The V gene's germline CDR1 is SGHRS and CDR2 YFSETQ. This CDR3 has 16 residues. The CDR3 region has the DNA TGCGCCAGCAGCTCGGTTTCAGGGTCCGTAGGCGAGACCCAGCACTTC. Encoded protein: CASSSVSGSVGETQHF.

The CDR3 region has the DNA TGCAGTGCTAGAGATCTCTTCACGGGAGGACCCTACAATGAGCAGTTCTTC. This gives the protein CSARDLFTGGPYNEQFF. This chain uses TRBV20-1 with TRBJ2-1; 7 positions agree with TRBD2. The trim removed 0 bases at V and 2 bases at J, leaving 10 bases unmatched. From germline, CDR1 is DFQATT and CDR2 SNEGSKA (reference sequence). The CDR3 runs 17 residues.

This chain links TRBV20-1 with TRBJ2-1, with 11 bases identical to TRBD2. CDR1 and CDR2 from the germline V gene are DFQATT and SNEGSKA (reference sequence). V shed 7 bases and J 3 bases; nucleotides not matched to a gene: 11. This CDR3 contains 16 residues. The CDR3 loop reads CSVPLGTSGFYNEQFF. In DNA form, the CDR3 reads TGCAGTGTCCCCTTAGGGACTAGCGGATTCTACAATGAGCAGTTCTTC.

This clonotype was detected many times. V gene TRBV20-1 combines with J gene TRBJ1-5; D unresolved. Germline-derived CDR1 and CDR2 are DFQATT and SNEGSKA (reference sequence). This CDR3 has 14 amino acids. The germline V and J ends were trimmed by 3 bases and 5 bases, with 14 bases remaining between them. The CDR3 reads CSARVGRWDQPQHF. The CDR3 coding sequence is TGCAGTGCTAGGGTTGGGAGGTGGGATCAGCCCCAGCATTTT.

In this sample, this clonotype turned up a few times. The chain recombines TRBV11-2 with TRBJ1-6, with 10 bases lining up with TRBD1. The germline CDR1 and CDR2 sequences are SGHAT and FQNNGV. This CDR3 spans 16 amino acids. V lost 5 bases, J lost 9 bases, and 10 bases stayed unmatched. The CDR3, as DNA: TGTGCCAGCAGCAAAGGGGACAGGGGTGTAAGTTCACCCCTCCACTTT. Amino acid sequence: CASSKGDRGVSSPLHF.

The sample holds many counts of this clonotype. The chain has TRBV7-2 and TRBJ2-2; TRBD2 is a possible D gene (5 bases). V was pared by 3 bases and J by 6 bases, with 11 bases between. Per germline, CDR1 SGHTA and CDR2 FQGNSA. The CDR3 sequence is 14 residues long. This chain's CDR3 is CASSLGLAAGELFF. Here the CDR3 DNA reads TGTGCCAGCAGCTTGGGTCTAGCAGCCGGGGAGCTGTTTTTT. The variable domain in full, with the rest retrieved from reference TRBV7-2 and TRBJ2-2, is GAGVSQSPSNKVTEKGKDVELRCDPISGHTALYWYRQSLGQGLEFLIYFQGNSAPDKSGLPSDRFSAERTGGSVSTLTIQRTQQEDSAVYLCASSLGLAAGELFFGEGSRLTVL.